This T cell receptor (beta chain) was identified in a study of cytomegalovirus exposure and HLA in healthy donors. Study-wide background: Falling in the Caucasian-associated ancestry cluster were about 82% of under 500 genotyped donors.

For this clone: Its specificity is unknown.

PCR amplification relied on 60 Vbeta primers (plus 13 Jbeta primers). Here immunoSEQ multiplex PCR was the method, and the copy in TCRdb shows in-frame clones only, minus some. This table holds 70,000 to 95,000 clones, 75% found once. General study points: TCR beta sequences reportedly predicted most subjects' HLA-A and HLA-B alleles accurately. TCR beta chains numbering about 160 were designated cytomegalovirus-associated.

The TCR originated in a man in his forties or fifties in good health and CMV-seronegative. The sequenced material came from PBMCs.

This CDR3 reads CASTQEGAKTEAFF. In DNA form, the CDR3 reads TGCGCCAGCACCCAAGAGGGGGCAAAGACTGAAGCTTTCTTT. V and J are TRBV10-2 and TRBJ1-1; TRBD1 aligns across 7 bases. This CDR3 spans 14 amino acids. The J segment lost 5 bases and the V segment lost 7 bases, leaving 10 bases of the junction unmatched. Germline V lookup: CDR1 WSHSY, CDR2 SAAADI.